Listed below are T cell receptor beta chains from one sample, sequenced in a study of T cell responses to AZD1222 COVID-19 vaccine. TCRdb keeps only in-frame clones here, not all; method: immunoSEQ multiplex PCR. The sample records some 140,000 clones, roughly 92% being singletons. The sample in question was peripheral blood, obtained on day 0 of AZD1222 vaccination. The receptors here all came from an adult in good health. Each CDR3 is given with its conserved first and last residue. A D gene is named only where the DNA matches it firmly. Clone sizes are given selectively: once, few, many, or a class where the clone is expanded.

CDR3 protein,CDR3 DNA,J gene,clone size,V gene,D gene
CASSPRSNYGYTF,TGTGCCAGCTCACCACGGTCTAACTATGGCTACACCTTC,TRBJ1-2,NA,TRBV18,NA
CAWSVRGAEAFF,TGTGCCTGGAGTGTACGGGGAGCTGAAGCTTTCTTT,TRBJ1-1,NA,TRBV30,NA
CSGGTSGGADTQYF,TGCAGCGGAGGGACTAGCGGGGGGGCGGATACGCAGTATTTT,TRBJ2-3,NA,TRBV29-1,TRBD2
CASSFGVVADTQYF,TGTGCCAGCAGCTTTGGGGTCGTCGCAGATACGCAGTATTTT,TRBJ2-3,NA,TRBV5-8,NA
CASSYSDRFSVVPLHF,TGTGCCAGCAGTTACTCGGACAGGTTTAGTGTAGTACCCCTCCACTTT,TRBJ1-6,NA,TRBV6-5,TRBD1
CASSVAQGSGELFF,TGTGCCAGCAGCGTAGCACAGGGATCCGGGGAGCTGTTTTTT,TRBJ2-2,NA,TRBV9,NA
CASSPRQRNTEAFF,TGTGCCAGCAGCCCTAGACAGAGGAACACTGAAGCTTTCTTT,TRBJ1-1,NA,TRBV7-9,NA
CASSLSGNEQFF,TGTGCCAGCAGCCTCAGTGGGAATGAGCAGTTCTTC,TRBJ2-1,NA,TRBV7-6,NA
CASSPNGQGAPRHSTDTQYF,TGTGCCAGCTCACCAAACGGACAGGGGGCTCCCAGACATAGCACAGATACGCAGTATTTT,TRBJ2-3,NA,TRBV18,TRBD1
CASSLGWEPQHF,TGTGCCAGCAGCTTAGGGTGGGAGCCCCAGCATTTT,TRBJ1-5,NA,TRBV7-9,NA
CASSTTGTGPLQETQYF,TGTGCCAGCAGCACGACCGGGACAGGGCCTCTCCAAGAGACCCAGTACTTC,TRBJ2-5,NA,TRBV5-5,TRBD1
CASSPVTGISEQYF,TGTGCCAGCAGCCCCGTAACAGGGATTTCAGAGCAGTACTTC,TRBJ2-7,few,TRBV6-5,NA
CASSQGDGGYSPLHF,TGCGCCAGCAGCCAAGGGGACGGGGGTTATTCACCCCTCCACTTT,TRBJ1-6,NA,TRBV4-1,NA
CASSLGPQGFEQYF,TGCGCCAGCAGCTTGGGTCCACAGGGTTTCGAGCAGTACTTC,TRBJ2-7,once,TRBV5-1,NA
CASTRTGGPHEQYF,TGTGCCAGCACGAGAACAGGGGGTCCCCACGAGCAGTACTTC,TRBJ2-7,NA,TRBV2,TRBD1
CASSLDRDNEQFF,TGTGCCAGCAGCTTAGACAGGGATAATGAGCAGTTCTTC,TRBJ2-1,NA,TRBV11-2,NA
CASSPQEREGGAFF,TGTGCCAGCAGTCCGCAGGAGAGGGAGGGTGGAGCTTTCTTT,TRBJ1-1,NA,TRBV27,NA
CAISAGGAEQYF,TGTGCCATCAGTGCAGGAGGGGCCGAGCAGTACTTC,TRBJ2-7,NA,TRBV10-3,NA
CASSMGTSGGYLTGELFF,TGTGCCAGTAGTATGGGGACTAGCGGGGGTTATCTCACCGGGGAGCTGTTTTTT,TRBJ2-2,NA,TRBV19,TRBD2
CASSQGWGVALTDTQYF,TGCGCCAGCAGCCAAGGGTGGGGGGTAGCCCTCACAGATACGCAGTATTTT,TRBJ2-3,NA,TRBV4-1,NA
CASSEINTATEAFF,TGTGCCAGCAGTGAAATAAATACGGCCACTGAAGCTTTCTTT,TRBJ1-1,NA,TRBV2,NA
CASSLGQNTDTQYF,TGCGCCAGCAGCTTGGGACAGAATACAGATACGCAGTATTTT,TRBJ2-3,NA,TRBV5-1,NA
CASSQDGDSYQPQHF,TGTGCCAGCAGCCAAGATGGGGATTCTTATCAGCCCCAGCATTTT,TRBJ1-5,NA,TRBV3-1/TRBV3-2,NA
CASSPQRAGELFF,TGTGCCAGCTCACCACAAAGGGCCGGGGAGCTGTTTTTT,TRBJ2-2,NA,TRBV18,NA
CASSTTTGRRRNTIYF,TGTGCCAGCAGCACGACGACAGGGCGTAGAAGAAACACCATATATTTT,TRBJ1-3,NA,TRBV9,TRBD1
CASSYGQGMVTQYF,TGTGCCAGCAGTTACGGGCAGGGAATGGTGACCCAGTACTTC,TRBJ2-5,NA,TRBV6-5,NA
CAISERERGYTF,TGTGCCATCAGTGAACGGGAGCGTGGCTACACCTTC,TRBJ1-2,NA,TRBV10-3,NA
CASSTHRVGSGGYTF,TGTGCCAGCAGCACTCACAGAGTAGGGTCGGGAGGCTACACCTTC,TRBJ1-2,NA,TRBV7-9,NA
CASSLFRIPDTQYF,TGTGCCAGCAGCTTATTCCGAATCCCAGATACGCAGTATTTT,TRBJ2-3,once,TRBV13,NA
CAGRTGGNTEAFF,TGTGCCGGGCGGACAGGGGGGAACACTGAAGCTTTCTTT,TRBJ1-1,NA,TRBV12-3/TRBV12-4,TRBD1
CASSEAGNTEAFF,TGTGCCAGCAGTGAGGCAGGGAACACTGAAGCTTTCTTT,TRBJ1-1,NA,TRBV2,NA
CAWNPFDYSPLHF,TGTGCCTGGAACCCCTTCGACTATTCACCCCTCCACTTT,TRBJ1-6,NA,TRBV30,NA
CASSPEGLGGTQYF,TGTGCCAGCTCACCAGAGGGACTAGGTGGGACCCAGTACTTC,TRBJ2-5,NA,TRBV18,TRBD2
CASSDGSLAYGYTF,TGTGCCAGCAGTGATGGGAGCCTAGCCTATGGCTACACCTTC,TRBJ1-2,NA,TRBV2,NA
CSGGTGDNYGYTF,TGCAGCGGAGGGACAGGCGATAACTATGGCTACACCTTC,TRBJ1-2,NA,TRBV29-1,TRBD1
CASSVEGQVNSPLHF,TGTGCCAGCAGCGTAGAGGGACAGGTAAATTCACCCCTCCACTTT,TRBJ1-6,NA,TRBV9,TRBD1
CATSPESGYYEQYF,TGCGCCACCTCTCCGGAGAGCGGATATTACGAGCAGTACTTC,TRBJ2-7,NA,TRBV5-1,NA
CSARVRNTIYF,TGCAGTGCTAGAGTTAGGAACACCATATATTTT,TRBJ1-3,NA,TRBV20-1,NA
CASSEETGHGADTQYF,TGTGCCAGCAGTGAAGAGACAGGTCACGGCGCAGATACGCAGTATTTT,TRBJ2-3,NA,TRBV6-1,NA
CASSPVRRGTEAFF,TGCGCCAGCAGCCCTGTCCGCCGGGGGACTGAAGCTTTCTTT,TRBJ1-1,NA,TRBV5-1,NA
CASSLVGAGGEDTQYF,TGTGCCAGCAGCTTAGTCGGTGCGGGGGGCGAAGATACGCAGTATTTT,TRBJ2-3,NA,TRBV7-6,TRBD2
CASSQEGQAYQPQHF,TGCGCCAGCAGCCAAGAGGGGCAGGCCTATCAGCCCCAGCATTTT,TRBJ1-5,few,TRBV4-1,NA
CASSYIPRPLHF,TGTGCCAGCAGTTACATTCCTCGGCCCCTCCACTTT,TRBJ1-6,NA,TRBV6-2/TRBV6-3,NA
CASRNLNTEAFF,TGTGCCAGCAGGAACCTGAACACTGAAGCTTTCTTT,TRBJ1-1,NA,TRBV3-1/TRBV3-2,NA
CASSTGPGLATEAFF,TGTGCCAGCAGTACTGGACCGGGTCTTGCAACTGAAGCTTTCTTT,TRBJ1-1,NA,TRBV6-5,NA
CASSPTGEGNEKLFF,TGTGCCAGCAGCCCGACAGGGGAAGGTAATGAAAAACTGTTTTTT,TRBJ1-4,NA,TRBV7-9,TRBD1
CASSPGTGKVF,TGTGCCAGCAGCCCCGGGACAGGGAAGGTCTTC,TRBJ2-7,NA,TRBV3-1/TRBV3-2,TRBD1
CASSQDPGGGSTQYF,TGTGCCAGCAGCCAAGATCCTGGCGGGGGGTCGACCCAGTACTTC,TRBJ2-5,NA,TRBV3-1/TRBV3-2,TRBD2
CASSSGTGGNEQYF,TGCGCCAGCAGTTCCGGGACAGGGGGAAACGAGCAGTACTTC,TRBJ2-7,NA,TRBV5-1,TRBD1
CASSYSSSLHNEQFF,TGTGCCAGCAGTTACTCGAGTTCCCTTCACAATGAGCAGTTCTTC,TRBJ2-1,once,TRBV6-6,NA
CASSLPGTGFYEQYF,TGTGCCAGCAGCCTACCCGGGACAGGGTTCTACGAGCAGTACTTC,TRBJ2-7,NA,TRBV6-5,TRBD1
CASSSVGIRDEKLFF,TGTGCCAGCAGCTCCGTTGGTATTAGGGATGAAAAACTGTTTTTT,TRBJ1-4,NA,TRBV7-8,NA
CASTGGAGEKLFF,TGCGCCAGTACAGGGGGCGCGGGGGAAAAACTGTTTTTT,TRBJ1-4,NA,TRBV5-1,TRBD1
CASSLAQVGDGYTF,TGCGCCAGCAGCTTGGCGCAGGTAGGAGATGGCTACACCTTC,TRBJ1-2,NA,TRBV5-1,NA
CAISQRGGEDTEAFF,TGTGCCATCAGTCAAAGGGGGGGTGAGGACACTGAAGCTTTCTTT,TRBJ1-1,NA,TRBV10-3,NA
CAWSVRLWEKLFF,TGTGCCTGGAGTGTACGGTTGTGGGAAAAACTGTTTTTT,TRBJ1-4,NA,TRBV30,NA
CASNLGGGDSPLHF,TGTGCCAGCAACCTGGGAGGGGGAGACTCACCCCTCCACTTT,TRBJ1-6,NA,TRBV9,NA
CASSDHKGCEKLFF,TGTGCCAGCAGTGACCACAAGGGTTGTGAAAAACTGTTTTTT,TRBJ1-4,NA,TRBV6-4,NA
CASSFGLAGGPGTIEQFF,TGTGCCAGCAGCTTTGGTCTAGCGGGGGGCCCGGGTACTATCGAGCAGTTCTTC,TRBJ2-1,NA,TRBV12-1,NA